This T cell receptor (beta chain) was found in a study of T cells in Graves' hyperthyroidism and ophthalmopathy. As for the study in general: Upon initial diagnosis and before any treatment, peripheral blood was collected.

The ends were cut back, 1 base at V and 1 base at J, with 11 bases in the middle. The CDR3 is 16 residues long. Looked up from germline, CDR1 is SEHNR and CDR2 is FQNEAQ (reference sequence). Amplification of TCR beta CDR3 regions was performed using RNA transcripts as template. RT-PCR in the first round (using the HTBI primer set) targeted the TCR CDR3. TCRdb recomputed calls from the multiplex PCR reads with MiXCR, one row per CDR3 protein. Here the sample spans 280,000 or so distinct CDR3 sequences, 13% to 15% being singletons. A patient was excluded if there was uncontrolled infection, other autoimmune disease, pregnancy or lactation. Thyroid ultrasound and orbital computed tomography, with clinical symptoms and serum thyroxine and TRAb, informed diagnoses. Ten or more counts support this clonotype.

The J gene is TRBJ2-4, the V gene TRBV7-9; D remains unclear. The TCR sequence derives from a woman between 45 and 60 years old with Graves' hyperthyroidism that later progressed to Graves' ophthalmopathy. Sample: blood. CDR3 amino acids: CASSLEPPRAKNIQYF. The DNA for the CDR3 is TGTGCCAGCAGCTTAGAACCGCCTCGGGCCAAAAACATTCAGTACTTC.